This record looks at one TCR beta chain sequence and its context. The CDR3 has 15 residues. Germline-derived CDR1 and CDR2 are MDHEN and SYDVKM. V was shortened by 6 bases and J by 5 bases, with 17 bases between the two germline ends. The record originates from a study of cytomegalovirus exposure and HLA in healthy donors. Profiled with immunoSEQ multiplex PCR; TCRdb holds only in-frame clones, not every one. The sample lists about 190,000 clones, roughly 84% occurring once. Sample: PBMCs. The receptor comes from a man between 18 and 35 years old in good health and CMV-seropositive. V gene TRBV28 combines with J gene TRBJ1-5; D not resolved. The DNA for the CDR3 is TGTGCCAGCAGCGCGGACGGAGGCGGGCATCAGCCCCAGCATTTT. As protein: CASSADGGGHQPQHF.